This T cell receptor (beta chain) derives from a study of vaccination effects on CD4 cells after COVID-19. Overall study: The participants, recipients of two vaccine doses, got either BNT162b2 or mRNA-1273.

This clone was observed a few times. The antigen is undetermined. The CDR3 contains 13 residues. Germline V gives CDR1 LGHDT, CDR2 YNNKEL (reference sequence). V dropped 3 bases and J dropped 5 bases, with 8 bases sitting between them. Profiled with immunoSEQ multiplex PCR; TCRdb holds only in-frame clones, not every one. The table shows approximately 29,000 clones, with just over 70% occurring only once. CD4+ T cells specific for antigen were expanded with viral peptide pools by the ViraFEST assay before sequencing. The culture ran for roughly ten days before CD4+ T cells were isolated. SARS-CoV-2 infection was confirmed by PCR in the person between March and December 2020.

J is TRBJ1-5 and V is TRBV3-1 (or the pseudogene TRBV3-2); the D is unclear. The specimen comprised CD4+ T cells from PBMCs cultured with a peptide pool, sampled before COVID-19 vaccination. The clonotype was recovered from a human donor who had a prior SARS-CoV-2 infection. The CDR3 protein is CASSQFGDQPQHF. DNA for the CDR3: TGTGCCAGCAGCCAGTTTGGCGATCAGCCCCAGCATTTT.